The next 10 T cell receptor beta chains were all read from a single sample in a study. TCRdb itself ran the 5' RACE reads through MiXCR, one entry per CDR3 protein. The repertoire holds about 5,400 distinct CDR3 sequences, with 52% as singletons. Sequencing was performed on memory CD4+ T cells sorted from blood. The subset is: memory CD4+ T cells, CD4+CD45RO+CD25-. The source is a female donor with breast cancer.

This clonotype was counted between two and nine times. The chain links TRBV6-2 or TRBV6-3 to TRBJ2-1, with 8 bases aligning to TRBD2. V was pared by 0 bases and J by 1 base, with 11 bases of the junction left unmatched. In germline, CDR1 is MNHEY, CDR2 SVGEGT. The CDR3 runs to 19 residues. The CDR3 region has the DNA TGTGCCAGCAGTTACTCCCTAACCCCCCCGGGAGGGTCCTACAATGAGCAGTTCTTC. Its translation is CASSYSLTPPGGSYNEQFF.

The rearrangement links TRBV7-9 to TRBJ2-3; no reliable D call. V was shortened by 3 bases and J by 5 bases, with 9 bases between the two germline ends. CDR1 and CDR2 (germline): SEHNR, FQNEAQ (reference sequence). The CDR3 consists of 13 residues. The CDR3 sequence is CASSLGTGDTQYF. The CDR3 region has the DNA TGTGCCAGCAGCTTGGGCACGGGAGATACGCAGTATTTT.

Relative to its sample, this clonotype is large. The V and J genes are TRBV7-9 and TRBJ2-1, with TRBD1 as a possible D gene (6 bases). CDR1 is SEHNR and CDR2 is FQNEAQ in the germline V gene (reference sequence). Trimming pared 3 bases from V and 4 bases from J, leaving 10 bases between. The length of the CDR3 is 14 residues. This chain's CDR3 is CASSLQQGYNEQFF. CDR3 DNA: TGTGCCAGCAGCTTGCAACAGGGATACAATGAGCAGTTCTTC.

V gene TRBV29-1 combines with J gene TRBJ2-5; D is perhaps TRBD2 (5 bases). V was trimmed by 7 bases and J by 2 bases, leaving 14 bases between them. In germline, CDR1 is SQVTM, CDR2 ANQGSEA. The CDR3 is 13 amino acids. The CDR3 region has the DNA TGCAGCGGGATGATCGGCGGGCAAGAGACCCAGTACTTC. It is translated as CSGMIGGQETQYF.

This chain joins TRBV20-1 and TRBJ2-5; TRBD2 matches 10 bases. The CDR3 extends over 17 amino acids. V shed 0 bases and J 2 bases; nucleotides not matched to a gene: 9. In germline, CDR1 is DFQATT, CDR2 SNEGSKA (reference sequence). The CDR3 bases are TGCAGTGCTAGAGAGGACCGTAGCGGGGGGCTACAAGAGACCCAGTACTTC. Amino acids: CSAREDRSGGLQETQYF.

The chain links TRBV15 to TRBJ2-3; no clear D gene. CDR3 length: 13 residues. Between the trimmed V and J ends, which lost 1 base and 5 bases, there was a span of 7 bases. Germline V gene data show CDR1 as LNHNV and CDR2 as YYDKDF (reference sequence). The CDR3 region is CATSRVTGDTQYF. As DNA, the CDR3 is TGTGCCACCAGCAGAGTTACGGGAGATACGCAGTATTTT.

This clonotype appeared a few times. The chain has TRBV29-1 and TRBJ2-3, with D perhaps given as TRBD1 or TRBD2 (5 bases each). This CDR3 has 14 amino acids. CDR1 and CDR2 (germline): SQVTM, ANQGSEA. V dropped 6 bases and J dropped 4 bases, with 17 bases sitting between them. The CDR3 region is CSVPRMGVPDTQYF. The CDR3 DNA reads TGCAGCGTCCCAAGGATGGGGGTTCCAGATACGCAGTATTTT.

The rearrangement links TRBV6-5 to TRBJ2-5; TRBD1 matches at 7 bases. Germline loops: CDR1 MNHEY, CDR2 SVGAGI. This CDR3 is built from 14 residues. The J segment lost 5 bases and the V segment lost 6 bases, leaving 9 bases of the junction unmatched. The CDR3 region has the DNA TGTGCCAGCAGGAGTAACAGGGGTGACGAGACCCAGTACTTC. Amino acid sequence: CASRSNRGDETQYF.

This clonotype was seen a handful of times. The chain has TRBV5-1 and TRBJ2-3; 11 bases agree with TRBD2. Trimming at V came to 0 bases and at J to 4 bases, leaving 4 bases not matched to a gene. Germline V gene data show CDR1 as SGHRS and CDR2 as YFSETQ. The CDR3 is 16 residues long. The CDR3 nucleotides read TGCGCCAGCAGCTTGGTACTAGCGGGGGCATCAGATACGCAGTATTTT. Protein: CASSLVLAGASDTQYF.

This chain joins TRBV2 and TRBJ2-7, with D perhaps matching TRBD1 (6 bases). There are 14 residues in the CDR3. With 7 bases removed from V and 1 base from J, the gap between germline ends came to 14 bases. Germline-derived CDR1 and CDR2 are SNHLY and FYNNEI. DNA for the CDR3: TGTGCCAGCACCCTAAGGGGGATTTCCTACGAGCAGTACTTC. It specifies CASTLRGISYEQYF.